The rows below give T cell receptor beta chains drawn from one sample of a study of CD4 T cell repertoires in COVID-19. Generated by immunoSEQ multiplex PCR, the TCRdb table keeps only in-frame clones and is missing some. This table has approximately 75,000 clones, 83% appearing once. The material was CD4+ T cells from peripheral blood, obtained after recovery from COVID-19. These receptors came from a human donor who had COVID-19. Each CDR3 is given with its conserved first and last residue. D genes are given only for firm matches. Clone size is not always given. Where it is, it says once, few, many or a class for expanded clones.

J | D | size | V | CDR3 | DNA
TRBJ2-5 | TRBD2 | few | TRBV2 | CASSGGFGLETQYF | TGTGCCAGCTCGGGGGGGTTCGGACTAGAGACCCAGTACTTC
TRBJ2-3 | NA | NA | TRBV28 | CASSGQPVTDTQYF | TGTGCCAGCAGTGGACAGCCCGTCACAGATACGCAGTATTTT
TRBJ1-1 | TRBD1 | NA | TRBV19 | CASSSARGTGKGGNNEAFF | TGTGCCAGTAGTAGTGCTCGGGGGACAGGGAAAGGGGGAAATAATGAAGCTTTCTTT
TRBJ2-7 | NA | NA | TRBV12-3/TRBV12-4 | CASSQNDMGGQYF | TGTGCCAGCAGTCAGAATGACATGGGCGGGCAGTACTTC
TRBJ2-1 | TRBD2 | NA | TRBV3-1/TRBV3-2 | CASSRAAGGYNEQFF | TGTGCCAGCAGCCGCGCGGCGGGGGGTTACAATGAGCAGTTCTTC
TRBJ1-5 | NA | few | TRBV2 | CASSERGINQPQHF | TGTGCCAGCAGTGAGCGGGGAATCAATCAGCCCCAGCATTTT
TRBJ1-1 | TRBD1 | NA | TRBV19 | CASGDRGGNTEAFF | TGTGCCAGTGGAGACAGGGGGGGAAACACTGAAGCTTTCTTT
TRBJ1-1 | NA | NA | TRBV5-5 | CASSVSGNTEAFF | TGTGCCAGCAGCGTCTCGGGGAACACTGAAGCTTTCTTT
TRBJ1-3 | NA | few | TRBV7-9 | CASSLDFAGLNTIYF | TGTGCCAGCAGCTTAGACTTCGCAGGGCTCAACACCATATATTTT
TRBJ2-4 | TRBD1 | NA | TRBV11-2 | CASGGQGGKNIQYF | TGTGCCAGCGGCGGACAGGGTGGCAAAAACATTCAGTACTTC
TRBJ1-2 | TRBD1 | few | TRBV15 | CATSSGTGGNYGYTF | TGTGCCACCAGTTCCGGGACAGGGGGCAACTATGGCTACACCTTC
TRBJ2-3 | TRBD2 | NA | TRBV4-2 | CASSQLAGGGRDTQYF | TGTGCCAGCAGCCAGTTGGCGGGGGGGGGCAGGGATACGCAGTATTTT
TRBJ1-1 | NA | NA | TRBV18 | CASSPGWSQNEAFF | TGTGCCAGCTCACCGGGTTGGTCTCAGAATGAAGCTTTCTTT
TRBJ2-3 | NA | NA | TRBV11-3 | CASSLGAYGVGSDTQYF | TGTGCCAGCAGCTTAGGAGCGTATGGGGTCGGCTCAGATACGCAGTATTTT
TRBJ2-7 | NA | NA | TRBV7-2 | CASSPLGVHEQYF | TGTGCCAGCAGCCCCCTCGGAGTCCACGAGCAGTACTTC
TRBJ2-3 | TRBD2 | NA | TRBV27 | CASARGGASGGTTVDTQYF | TGTGCCAGCGCGCGTGGAGGGGCTAGCGGGGGGACCACAGTGGATACGCAGTATTTT
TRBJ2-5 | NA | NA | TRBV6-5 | CASNQPGGTQYF | TGTGCCAGCAATCAACCCGGGGGGACCCAGTACTTC
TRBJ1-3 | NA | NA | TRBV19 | CASSIAHRQMSSGNTIYF | TGTGCCAGTAGTATAGCCCACCGACAGATGAGCTCTGGAAACACCATATATTTT
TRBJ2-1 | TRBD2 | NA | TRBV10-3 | CAISPRLAGPNNEQFF | TGTGCCATCAGTCCCCGACTAGCGGGGCCAAACAATGAGCAGTTCTTC
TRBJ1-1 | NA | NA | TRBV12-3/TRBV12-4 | CASSRTRGVAFF | TGTGCCAGCAGCCGGACAAGGGGCGTAGCTTTCTTT
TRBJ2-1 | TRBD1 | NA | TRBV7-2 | CASSLVAGGAYNEQFF | TGTGCCAGCAGCTTAGTTGCAGGGGGCGCCTACAATGAGCAGTTCTTC
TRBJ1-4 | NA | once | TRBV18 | CASSPGFGNEKLFF | TGTGCCAGCTCACCGGGGTTTGGGAATGAAAAACTGTTTTTT
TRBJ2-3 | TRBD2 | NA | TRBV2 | CASTPGGDTQYF | TGTGCCAGCACCCCGGGGGGGGATACGCAGTATTTT
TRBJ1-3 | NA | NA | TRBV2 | CASSLENTIYF | TGTGCCAGCAGTTTAGAAAACACCATATATTTT
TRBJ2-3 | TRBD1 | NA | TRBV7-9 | CASSSGQDGDTQYF | TGTGCCAGCAGCTCGGGACAGGATGGAGATACGCAGTATTTT
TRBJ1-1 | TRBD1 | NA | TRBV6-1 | CASSEGQPEAFF | TGTGCCAGCAGTGAGGGACAGCCTGAAGCTTTCTTT
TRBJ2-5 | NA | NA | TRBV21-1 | CASRPPRSFEETQYF | TGTGCCAGCAGGCCTCCCCGGAGTTTCGAAGAGACCCAGTACTTC
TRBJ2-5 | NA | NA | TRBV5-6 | CASSLGGSGAKEETQYF | TGTGCCAGCAGCTTGGGTGGGTCGGGGGCGAAAGAAGAGACCCAGTACTTC
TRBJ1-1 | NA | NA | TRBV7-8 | CASSLALAAEAFF | TGTGCCAGCAGCTTAGCGTTGGCAGCAGAAGCTTTCTTT
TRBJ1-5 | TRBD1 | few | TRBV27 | CASSSTGNLQPQHF | TGTGCCAGCAGTTCGACAGGGAATCTTCAGCCCCAGCATTTT
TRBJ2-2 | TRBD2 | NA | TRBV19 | CASSGGVNTGELFF | TGTGCCAGTAGCGGGGGGGTGAACACCGGGGAGCTGTTTTTT
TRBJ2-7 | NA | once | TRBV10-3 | CAISGGTQVHEQYF | TGTGCCATCAGTGGGGGGACCCAAGTACACGAGCAGTACTTC
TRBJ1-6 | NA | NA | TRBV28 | CASSLLGPLHNSPLHF | TGTGCCAGCAGTTTATTGGGCCCGCTCCATAATTCACCCCTCCACTTT
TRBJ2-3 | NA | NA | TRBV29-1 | CSVGLQGSRTDTQYF | TGCAGCGTTGGTCTACAGGGATCCCGCACAGATACGCAGTATTTT
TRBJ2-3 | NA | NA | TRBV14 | CASSQDIRTGSTDTQYF | TGTGCCAGCAGCCAAGACATAAGGACTGGGAGCACAGATACGCAGTATTTT
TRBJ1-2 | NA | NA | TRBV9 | CASSVGTVDGYTF | TGTGCCAGCAGCGTAGGGACAGTGGATGGCTACACCTTC
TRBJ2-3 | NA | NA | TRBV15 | CATSRGDGSTDTQYF | TGTGCCACCAGCAGGGGAGACGGTAGCACAGATACGCAGTATTTT
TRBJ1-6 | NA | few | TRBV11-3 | CASTPNSSLHF | TGTGCCAGCACCCCTAATTCATCCCTCCACTTT
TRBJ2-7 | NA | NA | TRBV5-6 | CASSYGRNEQYF | TGTGCCAGCAGCTACGGCCGAAACGAGCAGTACTTC
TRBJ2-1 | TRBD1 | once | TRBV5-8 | CASSLGQGIAYNEQFF | TGTGCCAGCAGCTTGGGACAGGGGATAGCCTACAATGAGCAGTTCTTC
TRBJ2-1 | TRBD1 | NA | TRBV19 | CASGQALYNEQFF | TGTGCCAGTGGACAGGCCCTATACAATGAGCAGTTCTTC
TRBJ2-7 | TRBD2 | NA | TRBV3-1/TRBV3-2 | CASGENGGDTYEQYF | TGTGCCAGCGGGGAGAACGGGGGGGATACATACGAGCAGTACTTC
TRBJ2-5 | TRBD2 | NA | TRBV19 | CASSIGSGGVKTQYF | TGTGCCAGTAGTATAGGTTCCGGGGGGGTAAAGACCCAGTACTTC
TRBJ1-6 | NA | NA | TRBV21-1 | CAPNKESSDNSPLHF | TGTGCCCCGAATAAGGAAAGCTCCGATAATTCACCCCTCCACTTT
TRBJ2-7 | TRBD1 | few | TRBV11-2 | CASSLEGTGRINYEQYF | TGTGCCAGCAGCTTAGAAGGGACAGGGAGGATCAACTACGAGCAGTACTTC
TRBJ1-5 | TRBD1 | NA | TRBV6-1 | CASSEVRGNQPQHF | TGTGCCAGCAGTGAAGTCAGGGGGAATCAGCCCCAGCATTTT
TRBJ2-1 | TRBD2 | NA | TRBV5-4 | CASSWPSGNYNEQFF | TGTGCCAGCAGCTGGCCTAGCGGGAACTACAATGAGCAGTTCTTC
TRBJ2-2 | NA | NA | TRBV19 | CASSIGGLANTGELFF | TGTGCCAGTAGTATCGGGGGACTGGCGAACACCGGGGAGCTGTTTTTT
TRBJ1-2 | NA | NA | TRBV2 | CASSWIQGNRGYTF | TGTGCCAGCAGTTGGATACAGGGTAATCGAGGCTACACCTTC
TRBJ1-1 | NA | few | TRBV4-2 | CASSRLIGAGAEAFF | TGTGCCAGCAGCCGGCTAATCGGGGCAGGCGCCGAAGCTTTCTTT
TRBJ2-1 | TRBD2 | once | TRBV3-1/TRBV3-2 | CASSPLTSGPYNEQFF | TGTGCCAGCAGTCCCCTGACTAGCGGGCCATACAATGAGCAGTTCTTC
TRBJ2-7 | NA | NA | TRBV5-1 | CASSSTPPGQGSEQYF | TGCGCCAGCAGCTCCACCCCGCCGGGACAAGGGAGCGAGCAGTACTTC
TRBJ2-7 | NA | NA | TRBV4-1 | CASSQEEGRRGEQYF | TGCGCCAGCAGCCAAGAGGAGGGCAGGCGCGGCGAGCAGTACTTC